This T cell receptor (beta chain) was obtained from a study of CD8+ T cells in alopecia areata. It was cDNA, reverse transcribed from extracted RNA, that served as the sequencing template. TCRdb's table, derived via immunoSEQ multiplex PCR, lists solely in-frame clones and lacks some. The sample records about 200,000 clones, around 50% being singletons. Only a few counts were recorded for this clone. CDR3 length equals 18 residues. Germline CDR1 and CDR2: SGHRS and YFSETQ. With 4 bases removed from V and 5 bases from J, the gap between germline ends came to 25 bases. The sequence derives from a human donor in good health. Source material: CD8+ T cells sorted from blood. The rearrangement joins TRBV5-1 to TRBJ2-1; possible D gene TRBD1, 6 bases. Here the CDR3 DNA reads TGCGCCAGCAGCCGTAGGACAGCGTCAGCTCCCAGAGACAATGAGCAGTTCTTC. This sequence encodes CASSRRTASAPRDNEQFF.